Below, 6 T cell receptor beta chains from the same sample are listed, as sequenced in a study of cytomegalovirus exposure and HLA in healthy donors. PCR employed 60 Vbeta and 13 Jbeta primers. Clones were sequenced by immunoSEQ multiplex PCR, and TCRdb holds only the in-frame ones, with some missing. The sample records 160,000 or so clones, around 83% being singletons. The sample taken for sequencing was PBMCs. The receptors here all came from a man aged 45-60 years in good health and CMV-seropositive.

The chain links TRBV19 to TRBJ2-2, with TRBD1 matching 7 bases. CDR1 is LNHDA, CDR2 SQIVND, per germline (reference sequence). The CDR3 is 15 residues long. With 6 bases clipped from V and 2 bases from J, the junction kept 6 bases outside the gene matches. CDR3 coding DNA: TGTGCCAGTAGACCGGGACAGCTCAACACCGGGGAGCTGTTTTTT. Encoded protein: CASRPGQLNTGELFF.

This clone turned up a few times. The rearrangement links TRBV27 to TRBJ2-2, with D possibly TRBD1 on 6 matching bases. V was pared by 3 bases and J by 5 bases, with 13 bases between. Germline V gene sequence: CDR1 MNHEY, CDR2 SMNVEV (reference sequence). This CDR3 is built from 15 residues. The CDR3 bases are TGTGCCAGCAGTTTTGTGCCAGGGGAGACCGGGGAGCTGTTTTTT. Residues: CASSFVPGETGELFF.

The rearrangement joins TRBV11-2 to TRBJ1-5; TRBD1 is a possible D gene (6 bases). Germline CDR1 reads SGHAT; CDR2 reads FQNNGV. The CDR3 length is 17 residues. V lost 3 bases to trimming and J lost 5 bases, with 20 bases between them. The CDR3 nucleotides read TGTGCCAGCAGCTTGAGAGCGGACGCTGGGGGCTATCAGCCCCAGCATTTT. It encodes CASSLRADAGGYQPQHF.

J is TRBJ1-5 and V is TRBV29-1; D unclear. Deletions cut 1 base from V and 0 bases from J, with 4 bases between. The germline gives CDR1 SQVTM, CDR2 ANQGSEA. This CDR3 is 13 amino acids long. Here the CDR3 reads CSVEADSNQPQHF. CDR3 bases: TGCAGCGTTGAAGCAGATAGCAATCAGCCCCAGCATTTT.

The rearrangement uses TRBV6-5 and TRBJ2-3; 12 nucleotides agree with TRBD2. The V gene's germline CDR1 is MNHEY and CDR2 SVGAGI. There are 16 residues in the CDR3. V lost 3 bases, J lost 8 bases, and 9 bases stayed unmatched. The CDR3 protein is CASSYLLAGGAATQYF. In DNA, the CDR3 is TGTGCCAGCAGTTATCTACTAGCGGGAGGTGCAGCTACGCAGTATTTT.

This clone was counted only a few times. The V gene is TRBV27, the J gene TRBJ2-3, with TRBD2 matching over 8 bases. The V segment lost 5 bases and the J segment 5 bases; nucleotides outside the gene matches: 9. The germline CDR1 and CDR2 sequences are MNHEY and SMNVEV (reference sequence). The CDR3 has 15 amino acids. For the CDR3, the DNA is TGTGCCAGCAGTCCCCGGGGGGGCGGAGTAGATACGCAGTATTTT. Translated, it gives CASSPRGGGVDTQYF.